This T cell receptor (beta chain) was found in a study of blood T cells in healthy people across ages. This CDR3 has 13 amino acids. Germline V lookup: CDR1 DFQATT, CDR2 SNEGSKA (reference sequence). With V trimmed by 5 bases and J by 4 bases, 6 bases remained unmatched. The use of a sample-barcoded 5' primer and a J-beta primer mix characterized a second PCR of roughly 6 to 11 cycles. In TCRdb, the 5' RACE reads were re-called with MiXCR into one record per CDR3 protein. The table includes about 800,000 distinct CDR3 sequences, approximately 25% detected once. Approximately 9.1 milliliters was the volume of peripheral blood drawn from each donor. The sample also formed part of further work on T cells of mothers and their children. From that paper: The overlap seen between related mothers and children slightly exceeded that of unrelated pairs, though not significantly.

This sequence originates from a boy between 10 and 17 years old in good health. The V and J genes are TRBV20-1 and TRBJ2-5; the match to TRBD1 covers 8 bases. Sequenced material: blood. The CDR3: CSALTGTGETQYF. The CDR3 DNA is TGCAGTGCTCTAACAGGGACAGGAGAGACCCAGTACTTC.